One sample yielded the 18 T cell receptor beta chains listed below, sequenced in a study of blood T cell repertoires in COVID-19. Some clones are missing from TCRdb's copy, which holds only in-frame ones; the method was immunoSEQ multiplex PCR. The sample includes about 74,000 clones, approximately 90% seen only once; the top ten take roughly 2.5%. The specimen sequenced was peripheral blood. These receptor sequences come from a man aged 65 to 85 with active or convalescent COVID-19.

This CDR3 is CASSPYRVTEQYF. In DNA form, the CDR3 reads TGTGCCAGCAGCCCCTACAGGGTTACCGAGCAGTACTTC. The rearrangement joins TRBV6-5 to TRBJ2-7; TRBD1 might be the D (6 bases). V lost 6 bases and J lost 6, with 15 bases in between. Germline CDR1 MNHEY, CDR2 SVGAGI. The CDR3 is 13 residues long.

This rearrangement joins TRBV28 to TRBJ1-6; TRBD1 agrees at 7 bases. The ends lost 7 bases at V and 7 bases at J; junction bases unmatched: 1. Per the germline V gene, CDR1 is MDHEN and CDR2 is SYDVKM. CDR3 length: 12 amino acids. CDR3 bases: TGTGCCAGCATGACAGGGAATTCACCCCTCCACTTT. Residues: CASMTGNSPLHF.

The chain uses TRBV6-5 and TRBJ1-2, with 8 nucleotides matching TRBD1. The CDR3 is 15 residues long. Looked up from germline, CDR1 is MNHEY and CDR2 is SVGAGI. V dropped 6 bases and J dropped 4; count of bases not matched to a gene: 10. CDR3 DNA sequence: TGTGCCAGCAGATACCGGGACAGGAACCTCTATGGCTACACCTTC. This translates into CASRYRDRNLYGYTF.

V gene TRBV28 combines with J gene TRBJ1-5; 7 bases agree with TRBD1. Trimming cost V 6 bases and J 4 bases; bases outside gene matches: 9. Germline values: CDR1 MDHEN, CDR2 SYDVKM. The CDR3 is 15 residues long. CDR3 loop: CASRLQGFRNQPQHF. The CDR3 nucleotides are TGTGCCAGCAGGTTACAGGGGTTCAGGAATCAGCCCCAGCATTTT.

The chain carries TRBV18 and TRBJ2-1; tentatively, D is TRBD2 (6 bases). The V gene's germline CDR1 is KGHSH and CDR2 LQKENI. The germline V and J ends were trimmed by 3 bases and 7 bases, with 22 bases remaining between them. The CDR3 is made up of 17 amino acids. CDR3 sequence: CASSPYRGTPRGNEQFF. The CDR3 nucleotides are TGTGCCAGCTCACCCTACCGCGGGACCCCCCGTGGGAATGAGCAGTTCTTC.

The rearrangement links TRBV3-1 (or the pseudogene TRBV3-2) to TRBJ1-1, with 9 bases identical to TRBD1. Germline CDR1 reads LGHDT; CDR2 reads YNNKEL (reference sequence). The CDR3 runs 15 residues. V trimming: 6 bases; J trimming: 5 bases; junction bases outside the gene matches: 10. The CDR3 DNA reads TGTGCCAGCAGTCACACCTCTGGACAGGGGACTGAAGCTTTCTTT. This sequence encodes CASSHTSGQGTEAFF.

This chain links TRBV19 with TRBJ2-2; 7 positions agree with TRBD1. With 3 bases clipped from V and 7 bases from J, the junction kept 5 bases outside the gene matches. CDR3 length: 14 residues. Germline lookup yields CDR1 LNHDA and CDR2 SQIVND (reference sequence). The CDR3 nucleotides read TGTGCCAGTAGTATTGACAGGGTGAGCGGGGAGCTGTTTTTT. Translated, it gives CASSIDRVSGELFF.

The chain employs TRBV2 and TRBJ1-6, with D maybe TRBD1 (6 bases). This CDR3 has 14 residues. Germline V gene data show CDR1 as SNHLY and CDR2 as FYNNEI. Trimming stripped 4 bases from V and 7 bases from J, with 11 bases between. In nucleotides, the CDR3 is TGTGCCAGCAGTGCCGGGACACAAAATTCACCCCTCCACTTT. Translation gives CASSAGTQNSPLHF. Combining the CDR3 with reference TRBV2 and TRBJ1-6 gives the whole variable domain EPEVTQTPSHQVTQMGQEVILRCVPISNHLYFYWYRQILGQKVEFLVSFYNNEISEKSEIFDDQFSVERPDGSNFTLKIRSTKLEDSAMYFCASSAGTQNSPLHFGNGTRLTVT.

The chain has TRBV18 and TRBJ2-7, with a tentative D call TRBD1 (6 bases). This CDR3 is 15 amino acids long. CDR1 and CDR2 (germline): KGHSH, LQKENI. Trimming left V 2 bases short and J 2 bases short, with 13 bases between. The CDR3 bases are TGTGCCAGCTCACCATCCCAGGGGATAGCCTACGAGCAGTACTTC. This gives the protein CASSPSQGIAYEQYF.

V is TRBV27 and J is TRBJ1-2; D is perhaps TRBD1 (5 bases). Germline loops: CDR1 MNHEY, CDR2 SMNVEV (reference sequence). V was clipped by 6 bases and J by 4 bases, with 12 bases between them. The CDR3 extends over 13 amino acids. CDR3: CASRGLPFYGYTF. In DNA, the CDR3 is TGTGCCAGCAGGGGGCTCCCGTTCTATGGCTACACCTTC.

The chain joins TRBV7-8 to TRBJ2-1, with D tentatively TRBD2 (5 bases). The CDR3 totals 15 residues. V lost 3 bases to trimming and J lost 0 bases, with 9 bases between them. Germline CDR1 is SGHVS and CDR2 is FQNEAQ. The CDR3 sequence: CASSLSGPSYNEQFF. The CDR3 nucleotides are TGTGCCAGCAGCTTGAGCGGCCCCTCCTACAATGAGCAGTTCTTC.

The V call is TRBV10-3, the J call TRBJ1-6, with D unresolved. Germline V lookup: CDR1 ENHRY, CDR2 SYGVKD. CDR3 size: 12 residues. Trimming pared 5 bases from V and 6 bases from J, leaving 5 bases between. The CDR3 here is CAISNSNSPLHF. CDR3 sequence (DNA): TGTGCCATCAGTAACAGTAATTCACCCCTCCACTTT.

The DNA of the CDR3 is TGTGCCACAAGCAGGAGGGGAGGGACCGCCAGTTACGAGCAGTACTTC. Translation: CATSRRGGTASYEQYF. The genes are TRBV19 and TRBJ2-7; 7 bases match TRBD2. The germline gives CDR1 LNHDA, CDR2 SQIVND (reference sequence). Trimming cost V 10 bases and J 4 bases; bases outside gene matches: 19. The CDR3 contains 16 residues.

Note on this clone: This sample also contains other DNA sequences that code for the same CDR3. The CDR3 here is CASSLSSTDTQYF. For the CDR3, the DNA is TGTGCCAGCAGTTTGAGTAGCACAGATACGCAGTATTTT. V is TRBV12-3 or TRBV12-4 and J is TRBJ2-3; no clear D gene. CDR3 length equals 13 residues. Deletions cut 3 bases from V and 0 bases from J, with 4 bases between.

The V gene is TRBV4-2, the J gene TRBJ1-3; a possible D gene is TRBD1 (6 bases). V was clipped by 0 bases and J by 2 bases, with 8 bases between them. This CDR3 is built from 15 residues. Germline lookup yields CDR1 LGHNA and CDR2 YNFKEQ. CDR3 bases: TGTGCCAGCAGCCAAGAAAAGGGGGCTGGAAACACCATATATTTT. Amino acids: CASSQEKGAGNTIYF.

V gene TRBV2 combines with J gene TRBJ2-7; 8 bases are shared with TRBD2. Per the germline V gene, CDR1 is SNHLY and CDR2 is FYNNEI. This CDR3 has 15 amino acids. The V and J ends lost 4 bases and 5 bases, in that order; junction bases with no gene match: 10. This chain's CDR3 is CASSGTGTRSNEQYF. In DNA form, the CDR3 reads TGTGCCAGCAGTGGGACCGGGACTAGATCGAACGAGCAGTACTTC.

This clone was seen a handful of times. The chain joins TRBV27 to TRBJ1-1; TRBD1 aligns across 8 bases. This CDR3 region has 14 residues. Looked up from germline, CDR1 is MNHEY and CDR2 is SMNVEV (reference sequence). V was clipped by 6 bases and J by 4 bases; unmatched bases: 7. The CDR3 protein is CASRAGGGITEAFF. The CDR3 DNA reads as TGTGCCAGCAGGGCAGGGGGCGGAATCACTGAAGCTTTCTTT.

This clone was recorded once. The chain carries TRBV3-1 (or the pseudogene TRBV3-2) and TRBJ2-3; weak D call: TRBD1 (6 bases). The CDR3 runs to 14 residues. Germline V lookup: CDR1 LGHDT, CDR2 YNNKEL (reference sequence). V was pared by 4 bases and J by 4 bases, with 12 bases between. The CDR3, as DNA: TGTGCCAGCAGCCCTTACAGGGCGTCAGATACGCAGTATTTT. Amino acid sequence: CASSPYRASDTQYF.